The 23 T cell receptor beta chains below all came from one sample that was sequenced in a study of T-cell memory formation after mild COVID-19. A single record per CDR3 protein comes from TCRdb applying MiXCR to the 5' RACE reads. The sample lists nearly 110,000 distinct CDR3 sequences; roughly an eighth were seen once. Source material: PBMCs or a T cell subset sorted from them (not recorded which). These receptors were collected from a man between 18 and 29 years old who had mild COVID-19 (a few samples of this study predate the infection). Cell type and time point are not known.

This clonotype came up a few times. The V gene is TRBV3-1, the J gene TRBJ2-1; 10 positions match TRBD2. The CDR3 spans 17 residues. Germline V CDR1 and CDR2: LGHDT, YNNKEL (reference sequence). The J segment lost 7 bases and the V segment lost 0 bases, leaving 9 bases of the junction unmatched. DNA for the CDR3: TGTGCCAGCAGCCAAGATAGAGGAGCGGGGGGGCTAAATGAGCAGTTCTTC. Its protein product is CASSQDRGAGGLNEQFF.

This clonotype was picked up a small number of times. The V gene is TRBV12-3 or TRBV12-4, the J gene TRBJ2-3; D remains ambiguous. There are 15 residues in the CDR3. With 7 bases removed from V and 5 bases from J, the gap between germline ends came to 19 bases. The CDR3 DNA reads TGTGCCAGCACCGCGACTCCTCTTGGTCAAGATACGCAGTATTTT. The encoded protein is CASTATPLGQDTQYF.

The chain combines TRBV7-2 with TRBJ2-1, with D perhaps matching TRBD1 (6 bases). V was pared by 0 bases and J by 7 bases, with 10 bases between. Germline values: CDR1 SGHTA, CDR2 FQGNSA. CDR3 length equals 14 residues. CDR3 in amino acids: CASSLAGRGNEQFF. The CDR3 DNA sequence: TGTGCCAGCAGCTTAGCGGGCAGGGGAAATGAGCAGTTCTTC.

This clonotype has ten or more counts. The chain carries TRBV4-3 and TRBJ2-7; TRBD2 matches at 11 bases. V shed 3 bases, J shed 2 bases, and the junction held 3 bases outside the gene matches. The CDR3 sequence is 15 residues long. Germline V CDR1 and CDR2: LGHNA, YSLEER. The CDR3 DNA is TGCGCCAGCAGCCAGTCGACTAGCGGGGCCTACGAGCAGTACTTC. Protein sequence: CASSQSTSGAYEQYF.

This chain connects TRBV4-3 to TRBJ1-2; weak D call: TRBD1 (5 bases). V lost 0 bases, J lost 4 bases, and 15 bases lay in between. CDR1 is LGHNA and CDR2 is YSLEER in the germline V gene. The CDR3 covers 16 residues. Written as DNA, the CDR3 is TGCGCCAGCAGCCAAGAGAGGGCAGGGAGTCTCTATGGCTACACCTTC. As protein: CASSQERAGSLYGYTF.

Only a few counts were recorded for this clonotype. The chain is built from TRBV13 and TRBJ2-2; D is possibly TRBD1 (6 bases). Looked up from germline, CDR1 is PRHDT and CDR2 is FYEKMQ (reference sequence). The length of the CDR3 is 16 residues. V lost 5 bases and J 0 bases, leaving 13 bases between the germline ends. The CDR3 loop reads CASSSRQEANTGELFF. CDR3 DNA: TGTGCCAGCAGCAGTAGACAGGAGGCGAACACCGGGGAGCTGTTTTTT.

This chain uses TRBV20-1 with TRBJ1-2; no clear D. The ends were cut back, 6 bases at V and 4 bases at J, with 3 bases in the middle. The length of the CDR3 is 9 residues. Germline V gene sequence: CDR1 DFQATT, CDR2 SNEGSKA (reference sequence). This chain's CDR3 is CSASYGYTF. The CDR3 nucleotides read TGCAGTGCGAGCTATGGCTACACCTTC.

At least ten counts were recorded for this clonotype. This chain links TRBV4-1 with TRBJ2-2, with 8 positions matching TRBD2. V trimming: 1 base; J trimming: 4 bases; junction bases outside the gene matches: 2. From germline, CDR1 is MGHRA and CDR2 YSYEKL. The CDR3 length is 15 residues. CDR3 loop: CASSQAGGRTGELFF. Here the CDR3 DNA reads TGCGCCAGCAGCCAAGCGGGGGGGCGCACCGGGGAGCTGTTTTTT.

This chain uses TRBV4-1 with TRBJ2-7, with 8 bases that match TRBD1. CDR3 size: 15 residues. Germline loops: CDR1 MGHRA, CDR2 YSYEKL. With 1 base clipped from V and 1 base from J, the junction kept 3 bases outside the gene matches. CDR3 coding DNA: TGCGCCAGCAGCCAAGGCCGGACAGGGTCCTACGAGCAGTACTTC. It yields the protein CASSQGRTGSYEQYF.

This clonotype appeared a few times. The chain is built from TRBV7-9 and TRBJ2-1; D might be TRBD1 or TRBD2, each matching 5 bases. V was trimmed by 8 bases and J by 2 bases, leaving 19 bases between them. The CDR3 sequence is 16 residues long. Germline V gene sequence: CDR1 SEHNR, CDR2 FQNEAQ (reference sequence). Written as DNA, the CDR3 is TGTGCCAGCGGGGGTTCAATCGACACTACCTACAATGAGCAGTTCTTC. This translates into CASGGSIDTTYNEQFF. The full variable domain, rest sourced from reference TRBV7-9 and TRBJ2-1, is DTGVSQNPRHKITKRGQNVTFRCDPISEHNRLYWYRQTLGQGPEFLTYFQNEAQLEKSRLLSDRFSAERPKGSFSTLEIQRTEQGDSAMYLCASGGSIDTTYNEQFFGPGTRLTVL.

This clonotype has more than one count but fewer than ten. The genes are TRBV20-1 and TRBJ2-3, with 7 bases matching TRBD2. The CDR3 runs 14 residues. V trimming: 6 bases; J trimming: 0 bases; junction bases outside the gene matches: 6. Germline loops: CDR1 DFQATT, CDR2 SNEGSKA (reference sequence). CDR3 nucleotides: TGCAGTGCCACCAGCGGGGATAGCACAGATACGCAGTATTTT. Translating gives CSATSGDSTDTQYF.

At least ten counts were recorded for this clonotype. The rearrangement joins TRBV11-1 to TRBJ1-1; 7 nucleotides match TRBD1. With 5 bases clipped from V and 7 bases from J, the junction kept 10 bases outside the gene matches. CDR3 length equals 14 residues. Germline-derived CDR1 and CDR2 are SGHAT and FQDESV (reference sequence). CDR3 residues: CASSPLTGHSEAFF. CDR3 nucleotides: TGTGCCAGCAGCCCCCTGACAGGGCATAGTGAAGCTTTCTTT.

The chain carries TRBV4-1 and TRBJ2-1, with 12 bases lining up with TRBD2. The germline V gene has CDR1 MGHRA and CDR2 YSYEKL. The CDR3 runs to 18 residues. V lost 0 bases and J lost 3; bases outside the gene matches: 6. Here the CDR3 reads CASSQDLAGGLGYNEQFF. The CDR3 DNA reads TGCGCCAGCAGCCAAGACCTAGCGGGGGGGCTGGGCTACAATGAGCAGTTCTTC.

The chain has TRBV12-3 or TRBV12-4 and TRBJ2-1; no firm D call. CDR3 length equals 13 residues. Trimming stripped 3 bases from V and 7 bases from J, with 10 bases between. The CDR3 sequence is CASSLVILNEQFF. The CDR3 coding sequence is TGTGCCAGCAGTTTGGTTATATTAAATGAGCAGTTCTTC.

A few counts support this clonotype. The chain couples TRBV2 to TRBJ2-5, with D possibly being TRBD1 or TRBD2 (5 bases each). V shed 5 bases and J shed 5 bases, with 18 bases lying between them. CDR1 is SNHLY, CDR2 FYNNEI, per germline. This CDR3 contains 15 residues. In nucleotides, the CDR3 is TGTGCCAGCAGTTCGGGACCCGGGAATAGGGAGACCCAGTACTTC. Protein: CASSSGPGNRETQYF.

This clonotype was found a few times. The V and J genes are TRBV7-3 and TRBJ2-3; 15 nucleotides agree with TRBD2. Germline CDR1 reads SGHTA; CDR2 reads FQGTGA. After removal of 3 bases from V and 3 bases from J, the junction contained 1 base not matched to a gene. The CDR3 extends over 16 amino acids. CDR3 region: CASSLGTSGGTDTQYF. CDR3 nucleotides: TGTGCCAGCAGCTTGGGGACTAGCGGGGGGACAGATACGCAGTATTTT.

The chain is built from TRBV6-2 or TRBV6-3 and TRBJ2-7; TRBD2 matches 8 bases. From germline, CDR1 is MNHEY and CDR2 SVGEGT. The CDR3 runs 17 residues. Trimming at V came to 2 bases and at J to 1 base, leaving 10 bases not matched to a gene. CDR3 bases: TGTGCCAGCAGTTACGGGACCCTAGCGGGCGGTTCCTACGAGCAGTACTTC. Encoded protein: CASSYGTLAGGSYEQYF.

The chain links TRBV6-6 to TRBJ1-5; no reliable D call. Germline lookup yields CDR1 MNHNY and CDR2 SVGAGI (reference sequence). Deletions cut 0 bases from V and 6 bases from J, with 12 bases between. The CDR3 has 15 residues. The CDR3 nucleotides are TGTGCCAGCAGTTACTCTGGGCAAGAAGGTCAGCCCCAGCATTTT. Translation: CASSYSGQEGQPQHF.

This clonotype has just a few counts. The chain employs TRBV7-3 and TRBJ2-5; D not certain. The CDR3 has 13 residues. V lost 2 bases and J lost 3, with 7 bases in between. The germline gives CDR1 SGHTA, CDR2 FQGTGA. CDR3 protein: CASSLVGKETQYF. The CDR3 coding sequence is TGTGCCAGCAGCTTAGTAGGGAAAGAGACCCAGTACTTC.

The chain has TRBV7-2 and TRBJ2-2; 7 nucleotides align to TRBD1. The CDR3 sequence is 14 residues long. The V gene's germline CDR1 is SGHTA and CDR2 FQGNSA. V shed 6 bases, J shed 10 bases, and the junction held 11 bases outside the gene matches. For the CDR3, the DNA is TGTGCCAGCAGGGACCGGGACAGTGTCCCGGAGCTGTTTTTT. This gives the protein CASRDRDSVPELFF.

The chain combines TRBV9 with TRBJ2-1; no clear D. The germline V gene has CDR1 SGDLS and CDR2 YYNGEE. V was trimmed by 0 bases and J by 2 bases, leaving 9 bases between them. This CDR3 contains 15 residues. CDR3 in DNA: TGTGCCAGCAGCGTAGAAGACTCGGCCTACAATGAGCAGTTCTTC. Protein: CASSVEDSAYNEQFF.

V and J are TRBV11-2 and TRBJ2-5; D is possibly TRBD2 (5 bases). Germline V gene sequence: CDR1 SGHAT, CDR2 FQNNGV. V lost 1 base, J lost 9 bases, and 15 bases lay in between. The CDR3 has 14 residues. Here the CDR3 DNA reads TGTGCCAGCAGCTTAGTAGTGACTAATTATCCCCAGTACTTC. Residues: CASSLVVTNYPQYF. Supplemented by reference TRBV11-2 and TRBJ2-5, the full variable domain reads EAGVAQSPRYKIIEKRQSVAFWCNPISGHATLYWYQQILGQGPKLLIQFQNNGVVDDSQLPKDRFSAERLKGVDSTLKIQPAKLEDSAVYLCASSLVVTNYPQYFGPGTRLLVL.

A note on this clonotype: The junction and the germline gene differ at one end; a read error may be behind it. The CDR3 protein is CASSEVDPAGIQFF. DNA for the CDR3: TGCGCCAGCAGTGAAGTTGATCCTGCGGGGATCCAATTCTTC. The V gene is TRBV10-1, the J gene TRBJ2-5; D is perhaps TRBD2 (6 bases). CDR1 is WNHNN, CDR2 SYGVQD, per germline (reference sequence). CDR3 length: 14 amino acids.